This T cell receptor (beta chain) was sequenced in a study of cytomegalovirus exposure and HLA in healthy donors. Study-wide findings and caveats: Per a later analysis, HLA-associated TCR beta chains showed more clonal expansion than other, equally common TCR beta chains. Cytomegalovirus status was reportedly diagnosed by the classifier with high sensitivity and specificity. There were 150 to 200 TCR beta chains listed as cytomegalovirus-associated.

Germline V lookup: CDR1 SGHRS, CDR2 YFSETQ. CDR3 length: 13 residues. V trimming: 1 base; J trimming: 9 bases; junction bases outside the gene matches: 3. Both 60 Vbeta primers and 13 Jbeta primers went into the PCR. Assay: immunoSEQ multiplex PCR; the TCRdb copy retains only in-frame clones and omits some. The data hold about 97,000 clones, with around 81% observed a single time. On this clone itself: What it binds is not known.

The source material was PBMCs. The V and J genes are TRBV5-1 and TRBJ2-1; 8 bases fit TRBD2. The clonotype comes from a man aged 35-49 years in good health and CMV-seropositive. CDR3 residues: CASSLREGLEQFF. The CDR3 DNA reads TGCGCCAGCAGCTTGCGGGAGGGCCTTGAGCAGTTCTTC. Complete variable domain (other parts from reference TRBV5-1 and TRBJ2-1): KAGVTQTPRYLIKTRGQQVTLSCSPISGHRSVSWYQQTPGQGLQFLFEYFSETQRNKGNFPGRFSGRQFSNSRSEMNVSTLELGDSALYLCASSLREGLEQFFGPGTRLTVL.